This T cell receptor beta chain was captured in a study of T cell repertoires in cytomegalovirus infection. The wider study: Both CMV infection and a matching HLA type were indicated by public TCR beta signatures. Overall study findings and caveats: CMV carriers having the relevant HLA were flagged by cumulative public TCR beta family frequency. HLA-C-restricted CMV clonotypes gave the most frequent clonotype in two of eight donors.

This clonotype has more than one count but fewer than ten. Its specificity is not known. Trimming took 6 bases from V and 6 from J, leaving 20 bases between them. This CDR3 comprises 15 residues. Germline CDR1 LGHNT, CDR2 FRNRAP. Each CDR3 protein is one row after TCRdb ran MiXCR on the reads. The table shows under 250,000 distinct CDR3 sequences, with approximately 6.7% occurring only once. The receptor's source is a human donor in good health (CMV status not recorded). Some clones in this sample may be carry-over from other donors' samples. The chain carries TRBV12-5 and TRBJ1-2, with D tentatively TRBD1 (5 bases). Sequenced input: PBMCs. The CDR3 nucleotides are TGTGCTAGTGGCACCGTCCTCGGGGGGTTAAATGGCTACACCTTC. The encoded protein is CASGTVLGGLNGYTF.